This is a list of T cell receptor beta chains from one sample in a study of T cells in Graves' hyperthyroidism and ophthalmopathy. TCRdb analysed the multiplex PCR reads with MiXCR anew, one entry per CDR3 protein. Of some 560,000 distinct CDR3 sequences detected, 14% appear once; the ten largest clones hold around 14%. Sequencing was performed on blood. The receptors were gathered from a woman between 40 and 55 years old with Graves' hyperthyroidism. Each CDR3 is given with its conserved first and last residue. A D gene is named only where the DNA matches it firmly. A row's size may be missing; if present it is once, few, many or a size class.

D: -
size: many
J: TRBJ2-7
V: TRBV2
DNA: TGTGCCAGCAGTGAAATGGGGCACTATAACTACGAGCAGTACTTC
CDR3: CASSEMGHYNYEQYF

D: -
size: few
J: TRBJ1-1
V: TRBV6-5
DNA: TGTGCCAGCAGTTACTCGAGGGGGTACACTGAAGCTTTCTTT
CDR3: CASSYSRGYTEAFF

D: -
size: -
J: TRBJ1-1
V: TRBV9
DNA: TGTGCCAGCAGCGTAGAGGGGGGGGCGAACACTGAAGCTTTCTTT
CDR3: CASSVEGGANTEAFF

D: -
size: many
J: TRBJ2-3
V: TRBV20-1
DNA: TGCAGTGCTCCCACCCCAGGGCAAAACACAGATACGCAGTATTTT
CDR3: CSAPTPGQNTDTQYF

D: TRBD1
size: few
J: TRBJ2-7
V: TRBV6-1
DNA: TGTGCCAGCAGTGAACTGACAGGGGCCTACGAGCAGTACTTC
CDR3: CASSELTGAYEQYF

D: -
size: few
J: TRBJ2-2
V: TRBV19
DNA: TGTGCCAGCCCACTTACGGGAACCGATACCGGGGAGCTGTTTTTT
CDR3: CASPLTGTDTGELFF

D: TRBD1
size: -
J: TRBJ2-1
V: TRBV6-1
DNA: TGTGCCAGCACCACAGGGGGAGCCTACAATGAGCAGTTCTTC
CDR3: CASTTGGAYNEQFF

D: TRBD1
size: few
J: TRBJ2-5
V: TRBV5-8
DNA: TGTGCCAGCAGCCCGCAGACAGGGAAAGAGACCCAGTACTTC
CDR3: CASSPQTGKETQYF

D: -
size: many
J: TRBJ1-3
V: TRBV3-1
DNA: TGTGCCAGCAGCCAATCTGGGGACCCTGGAAACACCATATATTTT
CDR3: CASSQSGDPGNTIYF

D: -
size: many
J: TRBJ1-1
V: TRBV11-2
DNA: TGTGCCAGCAGCTACAGGACTGAAGCTTTCTTT
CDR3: CASSYRTEAFF